One and the same sample provided the 16 T cell receptor beta chains below, sequenced in a study of CD8+ T cells in alopecia areata. Reverse transcription of extracted RNA yielded cDNA, which provided the sequencing template. Clones were read by immunoSEQ multiplex PCR, and TCRdb kept only the in-frame ones, dropping some. The record shows over 100,000 clones for this sample, with no singletons present. The sample consisted of lesional skin. These receptors originate from a C3H/HeJ mouse with alopecia areata. The strain is characterized by the MHC haplotype H2-k.

Remarks on this clone: Genes here carry mouse names. The read ends 4 residues shy of where the CDR3 ends; the end is completed using the germline J gene. The chain joins TRBV1 to TRBJ1-1, with TRBD1 matching 10 bases. The CDR3 consists of 17 residues. The germline V gene encodes CDR1 NSQYPW and CDR2 LRSPGD (reference sequence). V dropped 0 bases and J dropped 3; count of bases not matched to a gene: 7. The CDR3 sequence: CTCSAEPGTGEDTEVFF. The CDR3 bases that were read are TGCACCTGCAGTGCAGAGCCCGGGACAGGGGAGGACACA.

This clone turned up a few times. The gene names given are mouse names. The read terminates 4 residues before the CDR3 end, so the remaining end is supplied by the germline J gene. The rearrangement uses TRBV13-3 and TRBJ1-2; D is unresolved. The CDR3 contains 13 residues. Germline V gene data show CDR1 as NNHDY and CDR2 as SYVADS. V dropped 5 bases and J dropped 0 bases, with 8 bases sitting between them. CDR3 DNA, as far as it was read: TGTGCCAGCAGAAAGACATCAAACTCC. It translates to CASRKTSNS. The complete CDR3 reads CASRKTSNSDYTF.

This clone was recorded a few times. The gene symbols are mouse symbols. Read data end 4 residues before the CDR3 end; the end is taken from the germline J gene. The genes are TRBV17 and TRBJ1-2, with TRBD1 matching 8 bases. The CDR3 is 14 residues long. V lost 5 bases to trimming and J lost 4 bases; unmatched junction nucleotides: 6. Germline V gene lookup returns CDR1 MNHDT and CDR2 YYDKIL. The covered CDR3 bases are TGTGCTAGCAGTGGGTCAGGGGGCTTCTCC. This sequence encodes CASSGSGGFS. The CDR3, in full, reads CASSGSGGFSDYTF.

This clone turned up a few times. At residue 13, the DNA translation does not agree with TCRdb's protein; the protein displayed here is the one encoded by the DNA. Genes and germline come from the mouse. Read data end 3 residues before the CDR3 end; the end is taken from the germline J gene. The gene calls are TRBV13-3 and TRBJ1-3; D call uncertain. V was shortened by 0 bases and J by 0 bases, with 10 bases between the two germline ends. The V gene's germline CDR1 is NNHDY and CDR2 SYVADS. This CDR3 has 16 residues. The sequenced part of the CDR3 DNA is TGTGCCAGCAGTGATGCACCAGTAAATTCTGGAAATACG. Translation: CASSDAPVNSGNT. The complete CDR3 reads CASSDAPVNSGNTLYF.

Only a few counts were recorded for this clone. Gene names follow the mouse nomenclature. The read ends 4 residues before the CDR3 terminus; that terminus is restored from the germline J gene. Other DNA sequences in the same sample also yield this CDR3. The V call is TRBV1, the J call TRBJ2-3; tentative D call: TRBD1 (5 bases). CDR1 and CDR2 (germline): NSQYPW, LRSPGD (reference sequence). The V end was cut by 0 bases, the J end by 3 bases, with 13 bases between. The CDR3 extends over 16 amino acids. Here the CDR3 reads CTCSADQGEGAETLYF. The DNA read from the CDR3 is TGCACCTGCAGTGCAGATCAAGGGGAGGGAGCAGAA.

As for this clone: The gene symbols are mouse symbols. The read terminates 4 residues ahead of where the CDR3 ends, so the germline J gene completes it. This rearrangement joins TRBV16 to TRBJ1-2; 9 nucleotides line up with TRBD1. Germline V gene sequence: CDR1 SGHSA, CDR2 FRNQAP. The CDR3 extends over 14 amino acids. V was pared by 4 bases and J by 4 bases, with 4 bases of the junction left unmatched. Incomplete CDR3 DNA: TGTGCAAGCAGCTCTGCACAGGGGGCCTCC. Translation gives CASSSAQGAS. The complete CDR3 reads CASSSAQGASDYTF.

This clone was counted many times. These gene names are mouse names. The read comes to an end 4 residues before the CDR3 does, leaving the germline J gene to fill in the end. V and J are TRBV13-3 and TRBJ2-1, with D possibly being TRBD1 (6 bases). V shed 6 bases and J shed 3 bases, with 10 bases lying between them. This CDR3 is built from 13 residues. Germline V lookup: CDR1 NNHDY, CDR2 SYVADS. CDR3 region: CASKQGPYAEQFF. CDR3 DNA (partial): TGTGCCAGCAAGCAGGGGCCCTATGCT.

In the case of this clone: Gene names and germline refer to mouse. The read finishes 4 residues shy of the CDR3 end, and the germline J gene is used to complete it. The V gene is TRBV1, the J gene TRBJ1-2; 7 positions agree with TRBD1. From germline, CDR1 is NSQYPW and CDR2 LRSPGD (reference sequence). The ends lost 5 bases at V and 4 bases at J; junction bases unmatched: 4. The CDR3 has 13 residues. The chain's CDR3 is CTCSTRDSSDYTF. CDR3 bases read: TGCACCTGCAGTACCCGGGACAGCTCC.

This clone turned up a few times. Genes and germline are mouse. The CDR3 end is not reached by the read, which stops 4 residues before it; the germline J gene fills it in. The chain recombines TRBV29 with TRBJ2-7; the D is unclear. Germline V lookup: CDR1 MSHET, CDR2 SYDVDS. This CDR3 comprises 12 residues. Partial CDR3 DNA: TGTGCTAGCAGTTTCCGCAGCAAT. Translating it yields CASSFRSN. The whole CDR3 protein reads CASSFRSNEQYF.

To note about this clone: These gene names are mouse names. The DNA ends 4 residues before the CDR3 does, and the rest of the CDR3 is filled in from the germline J gene. Other DNA sequences in the same sample also yield this CDR3. The chain carries TRBV29 and TRBJ2-5; D remains unclear. Trimming pared 2 bases from V and 0 bases from J, leaving 6 bases between. The CDR3 sequence is 14 residues long. Germline V gene lookup returns CDR1 MSHET and CDR2 SYDVDS. CDR3 in amino acids: CASSLSSNQDTQYF. The sequenced part of the CDR3 DNA is TGTGCTAGCAGTTTAAGCAGTAACCAAGAC.

This clone was seen a few times. The germline and genes are mouse ones. The CDR3 sequence is CASGGGVGDSDYTF. The sequenced CDR3 bases are TGTGCCAGCGGTGGCGGGGTAGGGGACTCC. The J gene is TRBJ1-2, the V gene TRBV13-2; weak D call: TRBD1 (5 bases). The DNA ends 4 residues before the CDR3 does, and the rest of the CDR3 is filled in from the germline J gene. CDR1 NNHNN and CDR2 SYGAGS come from the germline V gene (reference sequence). CDR3 length equals 14 residues. V lost 3 bases and J lost 3, with 12 bases in between.

About this clone itself: Each gene name is a mouse one. The read finishes 4 residues shy of the CDR3 end, and the germline J gene is used to complete it. This chain uses TRBV13-3 with TRBJ2-5; 7 nucleotides line up with TRBD2. The length of the CDR3 is 15 residues. J gave up 1 base and V 1 base, and 3 bases lay outside the gene matches. The germline V gene has CDR1 NNHDY and CDR2 SYVADS. This CDR3 reads CASSDKLGDQDTQYF. CDR3 DNA (partial): TGTGCCAGCAGTGATAAGCTGGGGGACCAAGAC.

Concerning this clone itself: Mouse names are used for the genes. The read halts 4 residues ahead of the CDR3 end, with the missing end drawn from the germline J gene. The V call is TRBV19, the J call TRBJ1-4, with 7 bases identical to TRBD1. Trimming cost V 6 bases and J 4 bases; bases outside gene matches: 9. CDR3 length: 15 residues. Germline V CDR1 and CDR2: FNHDT, SITEND (reference sequence). The sequenced CDR3 bases are TGTGCCAGCAACCCCCTCGGGACAGACAACGAA. It yields the protein CASNPLGTDNE. The whole CDR3 sequence reads CASNPLGTDNERLFF.

A remark on this clone: Gene names and germline refer to mouse. The read is 4 residues too short to cover the CDR3 end, so that end is filled in from the germline J gene. The V gene is TRBV1, the J gene TRBJ1-4; D perhaps matches TRBD1 (5 bases). Between the trimmed V and J ends, which lost 5 bases and 1 base, there was a span of 11 bases. In germline, CDR1 is NSQYPW, CDR2 LRSPGD (reference sequence). The CDR3 is 15 amino acids. The CDR3 sequence is CTCSPWTNSNERLFF. Partial CDR3 DNA: TGCACCTGCAGTCCATGGACAAATTCCAACGAA.

Regarding this clone: TCRdb's protein sequence differs at residue 11 from the translated DNA; the protein presented here follows the DNA. All gene names here are mouse names. The CDR3 end falls 3 residues outside the read, so it is completed with the germline J gene. This chain joins TRBV17 and TRBJ1-3; 8 bases map to TRBD1. CDR3 length: 14 residues. The V and J ends lost 6 bases and 3 bases, in that order; junction bases with no gene match: 4. Germline V gives CDR1 MNHDT, CDR2 YYDKIL. The CDR3 DNA, read in part, is TGTGCTAGCAGCCGGACAGGGAATGGAAATACG. It encodes CASSRTGNGNT. The full CDR3 reads CASSRTGNGNTLYF.

Notes on this clone: Genes and germline come from the mouse. The read stops 4 residues short of the end of the CDR3; the missing end is completed from the germline J gene. The chain couples TRBV13-3 to TRBJ2-4; D is perhaps TRBD2 (6 bases). CDR3 length: 17 amino acids. The V gene's germline CDR1 is NNHDY and CDR2 SYVADS. Trimming took 3 bases from V and 0 from J, leaving 17 bases between them. CDR3 region: CASSVLIGGPSQNTLYF. Partial CDR3 DNA: TGTGCCAGCAGTGTTTTGATTGGGGGTCCTAGTCAAAAC.